This T cell receptor (beta chain) was observed in a study of blood T cell repertoires in COVID-19. For the study at large: The United States, Italy and Spain supplied acute and convalescent COVID-19 samples.

The ends were cut back, 1 base at V and 3 bases at J, with 6 bases in the middle. The CDR3 contains 13 residues. Looked up from germline, CDR1 is SGHTA and CDR2 is FQGTGA. The method was immunoSEQ multiplex PCR; TCRdb's version includes in-frame clones alone and lacks a portion of them. The sample includes a few hundred thousand clones, 70% to 90% of them seen just once. V gene TRBV7-3 combines with J gene TRBJ1-1, with a tentative D call TRBD1 (5 bases). The sequenced sample was PBMCs or T cells enriched from blood (not recorded which). The clonotype originates from a woman aged 25 to 45 who had recovered from COVID-19. The CDR3 loop is CASSLRGDTEAFF. The CDR3, as DNA: TGTGCCAGCAGCTTAAGGGGGGACACTGAAGCTTTCTTT. Using reference TRBV7-3 and TRBJ1-1 for the parts outside the CDR3, the full variable domain is GAGVSQTPSNKVTEKGKYVELRCDPISGHTALYWYRQSLGQGPEFLIYFQGTGAADDSGLPNDRFFAVRPEGSVSTLKIQRTERGDSAVYLCASSLRGDTEAFFGQGTRLTVV.